This T cell receptor beta chain was documented in a study of beta chain features in type 1 diabetes (dated by TCRdb to 2016 to 2019). With regard to the full study: Mean age, gender distribution, total cell number and subset yield were not different between patients and healthy donors. A total of over 95,000,000 sorted cells were examined across all samples, and RNA yield correlated strongly with the number of cells per subset. The study compared TCRB repertoires of sorted circulating CD4+ T cell subsets between recently diagnosed type 1 diabetes patients and matched healthy donors. Regulatory and stem cell-like memory subsets were isolated from only 8 patients and 8 healthy donors, whereas naive and central memory subsets came from all 30 or so donors. The paper's findings and limits, for the study overall: Naive, central memory and regulatory TCRB repertoires appeared more similar among patients than among healthy donors. At VDJ recombination sites, type 1 diabetes patients had fewer insertions and more deleted nucleotides, which implies abnormalities in thymic rearrangement. Because small numbers of individuals were included in the HLA sub-analyses, any influence of HLA type on TCRB rearrangement was left unresolved. In all four CD4+ subsets, TCRB CDR3 length was moderately but significantly shorter in type 1 diabetes patients. PCR might favor shorter templates, but patient and control samples were amplified and corrected together, so any skew would affect both groups equally. Because cDNA was sequenced instead of genomic DNA, activated cells with high expression could be over-represented, although the groups did not differ in activation or CD3 levels.

The entire isolated RNA was reverse transcribed using the High Capacity cDNA Reverse Transcription Kit, and thus expressed TCRB transcripts were sequenced. Naive, central memory and regulatory T cell samples underwent deep immunoSEQ sequencing, averaging roughly 3.4 million total reads per sample. Sorted cells were lysed in RLT buffer, and RNA was extracted using DNase-treated RNeasy Micro or Mini kits according to cell number. To prevent cross-contamination, each cell subset was processed individually, whereas patient and healthy donor samples were processed jointly. The immunoSEQ multiplex PCR was used to amplify TCRB sequences from cDNA, generating 87-bp fragments that spanned the CDR3 region. The amplicons were sequenced using the Illumina HiSeq platform. The paper's processing steps were these. Synthetic template baselines were used to correct PCR bias computationally, reads within Hamming distance 2 were collapsed, and singletons that could not be merged were discarded. By aligning reads against IMGT, V, D and J genes, CDR3 length, and insertions or deletions at six rearrangement sites were assigned. Within each subset, clonotype counts were normalized to the number of sorted cells before true diversity and Gini coefficients were calculated with the tcR R package. The overlap coefficient, calculated on TCRB nucleotide sequences, was used to measure repertoire sharing. TCRdb provides this immuneACCESS table in a form limited to in-frame rearrangements. Some clones are lacking; in checked studies, under half of them reflect an unresolved V gene, and why the rest are absent is not known. V and J calls and clone size follow that table, whereas D and trimming were derived from the DNA. The sample profile shows about 370,000 clones; around 9.6% of them were found once. Together, the top ten hold 0.6% of the sample.

CDR3 length: 13 amino acids, cysteine to phenylalanine. Here the CDR3 DNA is all that survives: 39 bases in frame from base 1. Reading the germline V gene (reference sequence) gives CDR1 SEHNR and CDR2 FQNEAQ. The junction shows trimming of 2 bases on V and 4 bases on J, plus 7 bases between the germline ends. Each donor gave one peripheral blood draw, about 100 mL on average, collected into heparinised tubes. A BD FACSAria II and a panel including CD45RO, CCR7, CD25, CD127, CD95 and CD27 were used to sort naive, central memory, regulatory and stem cell-like memory CD4+ T cells. Every sorted population had a purity above 95%. PBMCs were isolated right away by Lymphoprep density gradient centrifugation and were stained directly, without culture. Samples were stained and sorted in pairs, with one healthy donor and one patient per experiment, so that batch effects were minimized. This clone came up many times. Its antigen is still unknown. No base qualities exist here, and no much larger clone lies one base off it.

The sequenced sample consisted of central memory CD4+ T cells from blood. The sequence links TRBV7-9 to TRBJ2-3; the best D guess is TRBD1, with 5 bases matching. The clonotype comes from a man aged 30-40 years with type 1 diabetes. The DNA sequence is as follows: TGTGCCAGCAGCTTATTGGGGCCAGATACGCAGTATTTT. Its coded protein is CASSLLGPDTQYF.